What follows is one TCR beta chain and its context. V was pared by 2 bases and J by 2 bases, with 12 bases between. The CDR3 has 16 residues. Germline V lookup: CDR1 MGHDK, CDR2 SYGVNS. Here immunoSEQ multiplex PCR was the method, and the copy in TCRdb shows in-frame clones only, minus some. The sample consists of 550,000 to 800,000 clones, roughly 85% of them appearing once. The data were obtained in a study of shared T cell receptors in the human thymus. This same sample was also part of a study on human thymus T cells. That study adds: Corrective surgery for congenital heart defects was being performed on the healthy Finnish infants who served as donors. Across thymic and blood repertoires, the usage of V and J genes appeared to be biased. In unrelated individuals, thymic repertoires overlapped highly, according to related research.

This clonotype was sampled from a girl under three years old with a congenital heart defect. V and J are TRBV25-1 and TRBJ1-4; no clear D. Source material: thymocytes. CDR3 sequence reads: CASSEPRQQTNEKLFF. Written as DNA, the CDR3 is TGTGCCAGCAGTGAACCCAGGCAACAGACTAATGAAAAACTGTTTTTT.